Following are 7 T cell receptor beta chains from one sample sequenced in a study of OX40 agonist ivuxolimab in advanced cancers. Sequencing used immunoSEQ multiplex PCR; TCRdb keeps in-frame clones, though not all of them. Here the sample spans about 79,000 clones, approximately 85% being singletons. The material was CD4+ or CD8+ T cells sorted from blood, obtained in a trial of the OX40 agonist ivuxolimab. The receptors shown here come from an adult with an advanced solid tumor such as melanoma, head and neck, liver or kidney cancer.

The chain couples TRBV7-3 to TRBJ2-5; D perhaps matches TRBD1 (6 bases). The CDR3 is 15 residues long. Trimming took 2 bases from V and 4 from J, leaving 14 bases between them. The V gene's germline CDR1 is SGHTA and CDR2 FQGTGA. The CDR3 protein is CASSLRAGELETQYF. The CDR3 nucleotides read TGTGCCAGCAGCTTACGTGCAGGGGAATTAGAGACCCAGTACTTC.

This sequence joins TRBV28 and TRBJ2-1, with 9 bases matching TRBD2. The CDR3 runs 17 residues. Per germline, CDR1 MDHEN and CDR2 SYDVKM. V dropped 0 bases and J dropped 6; count of bases not matched to a gene: 9. CDR3 in amino acids: CASSLWVRLAGTNEQFF. The CDR3 bases are TGTGCCAGCAGTTTATGGGTAAGGCTAGCGGGGACCAATGAGCAGTTCTTC.

The chain recombines TRBV2 with TRBJ2-2; a weak D match, TRBD2 (6 bases). Germline-derived CDR1 and CDR2 are SNHLY and FYNNEI. Trimming shortened V by 8 bases and J by 0 bases, and 10 bases separated the two germline ends. The CDR3 extends over 14 amino acids. CDR3 DNA sequence: TGTGCCAGCGCTGGGACTTCGAACACCGGGGAGCTGTTTTTT. This codes for CASAGTSNTGELFF.

This clone was counted a few times. The chain carries TRBV28 and TRBJ2-5, with D possibly TRBD2 on 5 matching bases. CDR3 length: 17 residues. CDR1 MDHEN and CDR2 SYDVKM come from the germline V gene. Trimming removed 4 bases at V and 5 bases at J, with 23 bases between. This chain's CDR3 is CASSSPRIGRASETQYF. The CDR3 DNA follows: TGTGCCAGCAGTTCCCCTCGGATTGGGCGGGCCAGCGAGACCCAGTACTTC.

V is TRBV21-1 and J is TRBJ2-7. TRBV21-1 is deemed a pseudogene. The CDR3 runs 13 residues. The CDR3 DNA reads as TGTGCCAGCAGCAGTAAACCCAACGGGGACCAGGGCGTC. Translating it yields CASSSKPNGDQGV.

The genes are TRBV27 and TRBJ2-7; no clear D gene. V lost 0 bases and J lost 2, with 14 bases in between. This CDR3 is 16 amino acids long. The germline V gene encodes CDR1 MNHEY and CDR2 SMNVEV (reference sequence). CDR3 sequence (DNA): TGTGCCAGCAGTTTATCAGGGAAGGCTAGGACCTACGAGCAGTACTTC. Its protein is CASSLSGKARTYEQYF.

The DNA for the CDR3 is TGTGCCAGCAGTTTAATTGGGCAGGGCCATCAGCCCCAGCATTTT. Translation: CASSLIGQGHQPQHF. The rearrangement links TRBV28 to TRBJ1-5; TRBD1 is a possible D gene (5 bases). The germline gives CDR1 MDHEN, CDR2 SYDVKM. V lost 2 bases and J 5 bases, leaving 13 bases between the germline ends. The CDR3 contains 15 residues. Variable domain in full (rest from reference TRBV28 and TRBJ1-5): DVKVTQSSRYLVKRTGEKVFLECVQDMDHENMFWYRQDPGLGLRLIYFSYDVKMKEKGDIPEGYSVSREKKERFSLILESASTNQTSMYLCASSLIGQGHQPQHFGDGTRLSIL.